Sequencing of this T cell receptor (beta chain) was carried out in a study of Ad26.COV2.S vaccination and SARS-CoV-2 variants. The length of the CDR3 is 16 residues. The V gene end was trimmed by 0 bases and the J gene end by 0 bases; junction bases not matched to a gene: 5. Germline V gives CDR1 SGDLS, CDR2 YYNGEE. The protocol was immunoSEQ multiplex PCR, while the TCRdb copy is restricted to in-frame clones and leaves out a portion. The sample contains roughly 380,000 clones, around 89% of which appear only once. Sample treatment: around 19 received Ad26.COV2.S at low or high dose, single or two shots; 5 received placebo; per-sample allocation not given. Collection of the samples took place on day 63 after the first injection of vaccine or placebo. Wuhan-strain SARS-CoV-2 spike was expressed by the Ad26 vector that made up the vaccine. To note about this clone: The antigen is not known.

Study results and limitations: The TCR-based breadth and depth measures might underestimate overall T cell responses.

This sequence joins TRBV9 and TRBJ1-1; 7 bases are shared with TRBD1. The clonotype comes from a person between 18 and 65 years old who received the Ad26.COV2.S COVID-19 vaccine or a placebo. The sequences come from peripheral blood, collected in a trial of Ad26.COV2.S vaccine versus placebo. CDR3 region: CASSVDTQGMNTEAFF. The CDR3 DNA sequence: TGTGCCAGCAGCGTAGACACACAGGGGATGAACACTGAAGCTTTCTTT.